Following are 5 T cell receptor beta chains from one sample sequenced in a study of tumor-infiltrating lymphocytes in localized non-small cell lung cancer. Assay: immunoSEQ multiplex PCR; the TCRdb copy retains only in-frame clones and omits some. The sample holds 15,000 to 20,000 clones, around 72% seen once. The sample comprised lung tumor tissue. The receptor source for this set is a human donor with non-small cell lung cancer.

This clone rates as medium-sized. This CDR3 is CASRRAGENTEAFF. Written as DNA, the CDR3 is TGCGCCAGCAGGAGGGCAGGCGAGAACACTGAAGCTTTCTTT. This chain joins TRBV5-1 and TRBJ1-1; no definite D call. The CDR3 has 14 residues. The germline V gene encodes CDR1 SGHRS and CDR2 YFSETQ. The V and J ends lost 5 bases and 1 base respectively, with 12 bases between them.

The chain couples TRBV30 to TRBJ2-1; no definite D call. CDR1 is GTSNPN, CDR2 SVGIG, per germline (reference sequence). CDR3 length: 14 amino acids. Between the trimmed V and J ends, which lost 0 bases and 7 bases, there was a span of 13 bases. The CDR3 bases are TGTGCCTGGAGTGTAAGGCCCCTTGGGAATGAGCAGTTCTTC. Its translation is CAWSVRPLGNEQFF.

The J gene is TRBJ2-3, the V gene TRBV11-2; a weak D match, TRBD1 (7 bases). Trimming cost V 6 bases and J 3 bases, with 16 bases left between them. CDR3 size: 15 residues. CDR1 is SGHAT and CDR2 is FQNNGV in the germline V gene. The chain's CDR3 is CASSPRDSITDTQYF. CDR3 nucleotide sequence: TGTGCCAGCAGTCCGCGGGACAGTATTACAGATACGCAGTATTTT.

This clone was observed once. V is TRBV18 and J is TRBJ1-2; 10 bases are a match to TRBD1. V was pared by 4 bases and J by 3 bases, with 5 bases of the junction left unmatched. This CDR3 spans 15 amino acids. The germline gives CDR1 KGHSH, CDR2 LQKENI. In DNA form, the CDR3 reads TGTGCCAGCTCACGAAGACAGGGGGCCGACTATGGCTACACCTTC. This translates into CASSRRQGADYGYTF.

By share of the sample, this clone is medium-sized (0.01 to 0.1%). V usage is TRBV9 and J usage is TRBJ1-5, with D possibly being TRBD1 (6 bases). Trimming pared 3 bases from V and 5 bases from J, leaving 12 bases between. The V gene's germline CDR1 is SGDLS and CDR2 YYNGEE. This CDR3 spans 14 amino acids. CDR3 loop: CASSATGGHQPQHF. DNA for the CDR3: TGTGCCAGCAGCGCGACAGGAGGGCATCAGCCCCAGCATTTT. Using reference TRBV9 and TRBJ1-5 for the parts outside the CDR3, the full variable domain is DSGVTQTPKHLITATGQRVTLRCSPRSGDLSVYWYQQSLDQGLQFLIQYYNGEERAKGNILERFSAQQFPDLHSELNLSSLELGDSALYFCASSATGGHQPQHFGDGTRLSIL.